The rows below give T cell receptor beta chains drawn from one sample of a study of blood T cell repertoires in COVID-19. Here immunoSEQ multiplex PCR was the method, and the copy in TCRdb shows in-frame clones only, minus some. The sample lists some 100,000 clones; around 86% were seen once. The sample consisted of PBMCs or T cells enriched from blood (not recorded which). The source of these receptors is a woman aged 45-59 years who had recovered from COVID-19. Each CDR3 is given with its conserved first and last residue. Each record gives: D gene, J gene, V gene, clone size, CDR3 protein, CDR3 DNA. A D gene is named only where the DNA matches it firmly. Size is stated for part of the rows, as once, few or many counts, or as a class when the clone is expanded.

d_gene: TRBD1
j_gene: TRBJ1-2
v_gene: TRBV30
abundance: NA
CDR3aa: CARGQGPYGYTF
CDR3nt: TGTGCGAGGGGACAGGGTCCCTATGGCTACACCTTC

d_gene: TRBD2
j_gene: TRBJ2-7
v_gene: TRBV7-8
abundance: NA
CDR3aa: CASPPGAGGPFGEQYF
CDR3nt: TGTGCCAGCCCCCCTGGTGCGGGAGGGCCGTTCGGCGAGCAGTACTTC

d_gene: NA
j_gene: TRBJ2-5
v_gene: TRBV5-4
abundance: NA
CDR3aa: CASTQTNQETQYF
CDR3nt: TGTGCCAGCACACAAACTAACCAAGAGACCCAGTACTTC

d_gene: TRBD1
j_gene: TRBJ1-5
v_gene: TRBV19
abundance: NA
CDR3aa: CASTLTGETGGRTQPQHF
CDR3nt: TGTGCCAGTACCCTGACGGGGGAAACAGGGGGAAGAACTCAGCCCCAGCATTTT

d_gene: NA
j_gene: TRBJ2-5
v_gene: TRBV27
abundance: NA
CDR3aa: CASSGLGETQYF
CDR3nt: TGTGCCAGCAGTGGGCTGGGTGAGACCCAGTACTTC

d_gene: TRBD1
j_gene: TRBJ1-5
v_gene: TRBV28
abundance: NA
CDR3aa: CASSYGQVGNGPQHF
CDR3nt: TGTGCCAGCAGTTACGGACAGGTAGGGAACGGTCCCCAGCATTTT

d_gene: NA
j_gene: TRBJ2-7
v_gene: TRBV28
abundance: NA
CDR3aa: CASSGTTQQYF
CDR3nt: TGTGCCAGCAGTGGGACAACGCAGCAGTACTTC

d_gene: NA
j_gene: TRBJ2-7
v_gene: TRBV28
abundance: NA
CDR3aa: CASRKPEGQLAEQYF
CDR3nt: TGTGCCAGCAGGAAACCAGAAGGACAGTTAGCCGAGCAGTACTTC

d_gene: NA
j_gene: TRBJ2-4
v_gene: TRBV2
abundance: NA
CDR3aa: CASSERPGAFNAKNIQYF
CDR3nt: TGTGCCAGCAGTGAAAGGCCAGGGGCTTTTAATGCCAAAAACATTCAGTACTTC

d_gene: NA
j_gene: TRBJ1-4
v_gene: TRBV27
abundance: NA
CDR3aa: CASSIRAGVSNEKLFF
CDR3nt: TGTGCCAGCAGTATAAGAGCAGGGGTGAGCAATGAAAAACTGTTTTTT

d_gene: TRBD1
j_gene: TRBJ1-2
v_gene: TRBV27
abundance: NA
CDR3aa: CASSFSGTGAVGYTF
CDR3nt: TGTGCCAGCAGTTTTTCCGGGACAGGGGCGGTAGGCTACACCTTC

d_gene: TRBD1
j_gene: TRBJ1-5
v_gene: TRBV27
abundance: NA
CDR3aa: CASSLQRQGGQPQHF
CDR3nt: TGTGCCAGCAGTCTTCAGAGACAGGGGGGGCAGCCCCAGCATTTT

d_gene: NA
j_gene: TRBJ1-2
v_gene: TRBV27
abundance: once
CDR3aa: CASSKIPSGEGYTF
CDR3nt: TGTGCCAGCAGTAAAATCCCCTCGGGGGAAGGCTACACCTTC

d_gene: NA
j_gene: TRBJ1-3
v_gene: TRBV21-1
abundance: NA
CDR3aa: CASSCWRHTIYF
CDR3nt: TGTGCCAGCAGCTGCTGGCGGCACACCATATATTTT

d_gene: TRBD2
j_gene: TRBJ2-2
v_gene: TRBV9
abundance: NA
CDR3aa: CASRDPRTSGDTGELFF
CDR3nt: TGTGCCAGCAGAGACCCCCGGACTAGCGGGGACACCGGGGAGCTGTTTTTT

d_gene: TRBD1
j_gene: TRBJ2-1
v_gene: TRBV19
abundance: NA
CDR3aa: CASSNRGPIISYNEQFF
CDR3nt: TGTGCCAGTAGTAACAGGGGGCCGATAATCTCCTACAATGAGCAGTTCTTC